This T cell receptor (beta chain) was observed in a study of Ad26.COV2.S vaccination and SARS-CoV-2 variants. Overall study context: Donor got 5x10^10 or 1x10^11 viral particles of Ad26.COV2.S.

Clones were sequenced by immunoSEQ multiplex PCR, and TCRdb holds only the in-frame ones, with some missing. Of a few hundred thousand clones in the sample, 80% to 95% are singletons; the top ten hold 10% to 15%. The treatment: about 20 received Ad26.COV2.S at low or high dose, single or two shots; several received placebo; per-sample allocation not given. Samples were taken on day 63 after the first vaccine or placebo injection. V lost 4 bases, J lost 6 bases, and 13 bases stayed unmatched. The CDR3 has 16 amino acids. V usage is TRBV5-3 and J usage is TRBJ2-7; TRBD2 aligns across 10 bases. TRBV5-3 is marked as an open reading frame, function uncertain. The sequence came from a person between 18 and 59 years old who received the Ad26.COV2.S COVID-19 vaccine or a placebo. The sample was peripheral blood, taken in a trial of Ad26.COV2.S vaccine versus placebo. CDR3 coding DNA: TGTGCCAGAAGCCCGACGCTAGCGGGAGAATGGTGCGAGCAGTACTTC. As protein: CARSPTLAGEWCEQYF.